A selection of T cell receptor beta chains follows, all from one sample in a study of glioma-infiltrating T cells after dendritic cell vaccination. Libraries were prepared by immunoSEQ multiplex PCR; TCRdb keeps only in-frame clonotypes and omits some of them. The profile covers about 38,000 clones, with roughly four fifths appearing a single time and 7.8% taken by the ten largest. The starting material was blood, obtained before dendritic cell vaccination. These receptors all come from a human donor with glioblastoma. Each CDR3 is given with its conserved first and last residue. Fields, in order: clone size, V gene, D gene, J gene, CDR3 DNA, CDR3 protein. D genes are given only for firm matches. Clone size is given for some rows only: seen once, a few or many times, or a class if the clone is expanded.

-	TRBV19	TRBD1	TRBJ2-7	TGTGCCAGTAGTTTCCGGGACAGGGGAATAAACGAGCAGTACTTC	CASSFRDRGINEQYF
-	TRBV25-1	-	TRBJ2-7	TGTGCCAGCAGTTCGTCGTCGGGGAAATCCTACGAGCAGTACTTC	CASSSSSGKSYEQYF
-	TRBV7-9	-	TRBJ1-1	TGTGCCAGCAGCTTAGGACGGCACAGGACCCTTAGGGGTGAAGCTTTCTTT	CASSLGRHRTLRGEAFF
-	TRBV7-8	TRBD1	TRBJ2-7	TGTGCCAGCAGCCTCTATGACTTCGGACAGGGGGTCTACGAGCAGTACTTC	CASSLYDFGQGVYEQYF
-	TRBV19	-	TRBJ2-5	TGTGCCAGTAGTATAAGAACAGGGTATCCCCAAGAGACCCAGTACTTC	CASSIRTGYPQETQYF
-	TRBV9	-	TRBJ2-1	TGTGCCAGCAGCCCTGGCGGGCCCTGGGACAATGAGCAGTTCTTC	CASSPGGPWDNEQFF
few	TRBV5-8	-	TRBJ2-7	TGTGCCAGCAGCCTGACAGGATCCACCTACGAGCAGTACTTC	CASSLTGSTYEQYF
-	TRBV5-4	-	TRBJ2-4	TGTGCCAGCAGCTTGGACCTATACAAAAACATTCAGTACTTC	CASSLDLYKNIQYF
-	TRBV7-3	-	TRBJ2-5	TGTGCCAGCAGCTTAAACCCTGGACAGCGCGAGACCCAGTACTTC	CASSLNPGQRETQYF
-	TRBV29-1	TRBD1	TRBJ2-7	TGCAGCGTTGATCGGCCAGGGGGCGGATACGAGCAGTACTTC	CSVDRPGGGYEQYF
-	TRBV5-1	TRBD1	TRBJ2-2	TGCGCCAGCAGCATACAGGGGGCGGGGACCGGGGAGCTGTTTTTT	CASSIQGAGTGELFF
-	TRBV27	-	TRBJ1-3	-	CASSSSAGNTIYF
-	TRBV7-2	TRBD1	TRBJ2-7	TGTGCCAGCAGCACCCGGACAGGCTACGAGCAGTACTTC	CASSTRTGYEQYF
-	TRBV28	-	TRBJ2-3	TGTGCCAGCAGTACAGGCCGGGACTGGGGCACAGATACGCAGTATTTT	CASSTGRDWGTDTQYF
-	TRBV5-1	-	TRBJ2-7	TGCGCCAGCAGCTTCACCCCCGGGACACCCTACGAGCAGTACTTC	CASSFTPGTPYEQYF
-	TRBV4-3	TRBD1	TRBJ1-2	TGCGCCAGCAGCCAGGACAGGCCCCTTCTCACCTACACCTTC	CASSQDRPLLTYTF
-	TRBV28	-	TRBJ1-2	TGTGCCAGCAAGGAGGGTGGGCGCGATGGCTACACCTTC	CASKEGGRDGYTF
-	TRBV10-3	-	TRBJ1-5	TGTGCCATCAGTGAGCAGGATAATCAGCCCCAGCATTTT	CAISEQDNQPQHF
-	TRBV2	TRBD2	TRBJ2-5	TGTGCCAGCAGCTCCGAGTCCGGGGTAGCGGGGGGCACCCAAGAGACCCAGTACTTC	CASSSESGVAGGTQETQYF
once	TRBV7-2	TRBD2	TRBJ2-3	TGTGCCAGCAGCTTAGCGGTGATAGCGGGGGGGAAAGATACGCAGTATTTT	CASSLAVIAGGKDTQYF
-	TRBV6-5	-	TRBJ2-7	TGTGCCAGCAGTTTTCGGACTCCCAAGGGCGAGCAGTACTTC	CASSFRTPKGEQYF
-	TRBV6-4	-	TRBJ1-6	TGTGCCAGCAGTGAGGGCAGTAATTCACCCCTCCACTTT	CASSEGSNSPLHF
-	TRBV27	TRBD1	TRBJ2-1	TGTGCCAGCAGTTTGGGCAGGGGGCTAGACGAGCAGTTCTTC	CASSLGRGLDEQFF
-	TRBV11-2	-	TRBJ2-4	TGTGCCAGCAGCCGGATTCAGGGTAACATTCAGTACTTC	CASSRIQGNIQYF
-	TRBV5-4	-	TRBJ2-2	TGTGCCAGCAGCTTGGTTACAGGGAAGAACACCGGGGAGCTGTTTTTT	CASSLVTGKNTGELFF
few	TRBV28	-	TRBJ1-5	TGTGCCAGCGGGAGGGGTGCCAATCAGCCCCAGCATTTT	CASGRGANQPQHF
-	TRBV4-1	TRBD1	TRBJ2-3	TGCGCCAGCAGCCAAGAGGGACAGGGTACAGATACGCAGTATTTT	CASSQEGQGTDTQYF
-	TRBV30	TRBD2	TRBJ2-7	TGTGCCTGGGCTAGCGGGGACTCCTACGAGCAGTACTTC	CAWASGDSYEQYF
-	TRBV6-5	-	TRBJ2-7	TGTGCCAGCAGTACAAAGTACGAGCAGTACTTC	CASSTKYEQYF
-	TRBV6-1	-	TRBJ1-2	TGTGCCAGCAGGCGGGGTACGGGGGATGGCTACACCTTC	CASRRGTGDGYTF
once	TRBV13	TRBD1	TRBJ1-2	TGTGCCAGCAGCATGACAGGGGGGTATGGCTACACCTTC	CASSMTGGYGYTF
-	TRBV28	-	TRBJ1-5	TGTGCCACCACAGGGACCTATCAGCCCCAGCATTTT	CATTGTYQPQHF
-	TRBV4-1	TRBD1	TRBJ1-5	TGCGCCAGCAGCCAGATAGGACAGGGTCGGGATCAGCCCCAGCATTTT	CASSQIGQGRDQPQHF
-	TRBV11-2	TRBD1	TRBJ1-1	TGTGCCAGCAGCTTTCTGGACAGGGAGAACACTGAAGCTTTCTTT	CASSFLDRENTEAFF
-	TRBV2	-	TRBJ1-2	TGTGCCAGCAGTGAAGTCCCCTACCGATACACCTTC	CASSEVPYRYTF
-	TRBV19	-	TRBJ1-3	TGTGCCAGTAGGCGGGCCCGCTCTGGAAACACCATATATTTT	CASRRARSGNTIYF
-	TRBV18	TRBD1	TRBJ1-3	TGTGCCAGCTCACTACGACAGGGGGATGGAAACACCATATATTTT	CASSLRQGDGNTIYF
-	TRBV5-1	TRBD2	TRBJ2-3	TGCGCCAGCGGCCTGGCGGGGGGGACAGATACGCAGTATTTT	CASGLAGGTDTQYF
once	TRBV12-5	-	TRBJ2-5	TGTGCTAGTGGTTTGGTCGGGGAGACCCAGTACTTC	CASGLVGETQYF
-	TRBV30	TRBD1	TRBJ1-2	TGTGCCTGGAGTCGGACAGGAAACTATGGCTACACCTTC	CAWSRTGNYGYTF
-	TRBV28	-	TRBJ2-7	TGTGCCAGCAGTTCCCCGGCAGGGGTCCTCCACGAGCAGTACTTC	CASSSPAGVLHEQYF
-	TRBV19	-	TRBJ1-1	TGTGCCAGTAGTATGCGGACTGAAGCTTTCTTT	CASSMRTEAFF
once	TRBV28	-	TRBJ1-1	TGTGCCAGCAGCTTCCAGGGGAACACTGAAGCTTTCTTT	CASSFQGNTEAFF
-	TRBV7-9	-	TRBJ1-1	TGTGCCAGCAGCGCGCAGACAGATAACACTGAAGCTTTCTTT	CASSAQTDNTEAFF
-	TRBV19	-	TRBJ1-2	TGTGCCAGTAGTATAGTCGGGTCTAATGGCTACACCTTC	CASSIVGSNGYTF